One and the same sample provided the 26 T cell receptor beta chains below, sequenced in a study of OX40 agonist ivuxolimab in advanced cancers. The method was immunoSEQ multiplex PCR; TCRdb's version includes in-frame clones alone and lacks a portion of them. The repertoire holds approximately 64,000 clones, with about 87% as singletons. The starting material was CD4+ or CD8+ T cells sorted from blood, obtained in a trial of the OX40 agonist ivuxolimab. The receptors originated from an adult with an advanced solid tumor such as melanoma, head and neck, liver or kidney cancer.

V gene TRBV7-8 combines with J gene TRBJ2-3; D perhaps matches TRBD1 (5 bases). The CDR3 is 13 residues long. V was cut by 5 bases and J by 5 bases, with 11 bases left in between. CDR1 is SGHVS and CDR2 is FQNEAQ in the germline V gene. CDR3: CASSPPREDTQYF. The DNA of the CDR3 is TGTGCCAGCAGCCCCCCCAGGGAAGATACGCAGTATTTT.

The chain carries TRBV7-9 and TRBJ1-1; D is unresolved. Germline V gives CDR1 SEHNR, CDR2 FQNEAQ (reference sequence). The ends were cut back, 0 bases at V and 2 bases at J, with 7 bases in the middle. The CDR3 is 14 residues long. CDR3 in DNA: TGTGCCAGCAGCTTAGCCCGCGGCAACACTGAAGCTTTCTTT. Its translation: CASSLARGNTEAFF.

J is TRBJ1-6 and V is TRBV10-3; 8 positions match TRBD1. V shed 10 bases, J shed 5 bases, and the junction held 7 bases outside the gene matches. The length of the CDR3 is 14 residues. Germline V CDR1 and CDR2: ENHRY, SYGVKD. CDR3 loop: CATRDRIHNSPLHF. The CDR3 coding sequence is TGTGCCACCAGGGACAGGATCCATAATTCACCCCTCCACTTT.

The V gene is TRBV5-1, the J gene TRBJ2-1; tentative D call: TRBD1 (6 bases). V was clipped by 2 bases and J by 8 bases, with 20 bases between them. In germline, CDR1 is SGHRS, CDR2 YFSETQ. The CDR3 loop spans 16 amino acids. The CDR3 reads CASSLEQGVRSDEQFF. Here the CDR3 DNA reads TGCGCCAGCAGCTTAGAACAGGGAGTACGTAGCGATGAGCAGTTCTTC.

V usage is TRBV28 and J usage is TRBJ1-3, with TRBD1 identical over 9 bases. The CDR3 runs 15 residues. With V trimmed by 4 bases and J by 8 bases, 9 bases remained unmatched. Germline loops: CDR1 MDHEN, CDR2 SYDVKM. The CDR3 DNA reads TGTGCCAGCAGTTCACCGGGACAGGGTAGGGACACCATATATTTT. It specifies CASSSPGQGRDTIYF.

CDR3 sequence (DNA): TGTGCCAGCAGCCCAGATAGCAATCAGCCCCAGCATTTT. Protein: CASSPDSNQPQHF. The chain employs TRBV28 and TRBJ1-5; D unresolved. There are 13 residues in the CDR3. The V end was cut by 6 bases, the J end by 0 bases, with 6 bases between. Germline values: CDR1 MDHEN, CDR2 SYDVKM.

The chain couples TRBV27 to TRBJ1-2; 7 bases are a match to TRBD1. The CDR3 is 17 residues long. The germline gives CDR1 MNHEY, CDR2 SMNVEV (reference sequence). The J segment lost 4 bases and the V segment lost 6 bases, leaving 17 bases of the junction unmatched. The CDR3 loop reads CASSAKGAGQIFYGYTF. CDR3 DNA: TGTGCCAGCAGCGCCAAGGGAGCGGGACAGATCTTCTATGGCTACACCTTC.

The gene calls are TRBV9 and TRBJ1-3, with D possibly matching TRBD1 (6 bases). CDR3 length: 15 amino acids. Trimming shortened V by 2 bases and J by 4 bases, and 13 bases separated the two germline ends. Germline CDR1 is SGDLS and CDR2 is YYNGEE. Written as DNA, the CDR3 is TGTGCCAGCAGCGTCTTGACAGGAGGAGGAAACACCATATATTTT. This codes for CASSVLTGGGNTIYF.

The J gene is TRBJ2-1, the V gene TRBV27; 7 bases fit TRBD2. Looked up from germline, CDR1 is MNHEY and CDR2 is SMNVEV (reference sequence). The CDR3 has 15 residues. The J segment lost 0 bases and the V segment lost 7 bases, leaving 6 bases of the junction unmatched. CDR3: CASTPRTSSYNEQFF. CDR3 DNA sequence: TGTGCCAGCACCCCCAGGACTAGCTCCTACAATGAGCAGTTCTTC.

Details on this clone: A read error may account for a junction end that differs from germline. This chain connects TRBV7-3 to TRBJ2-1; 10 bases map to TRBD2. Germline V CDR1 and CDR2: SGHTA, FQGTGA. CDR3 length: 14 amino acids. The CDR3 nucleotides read TGTGCCAGCAGCTTAGGGCTAGCGGGAGATGAACAGTTCTTC. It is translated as CASSLGLAGDEQFF.

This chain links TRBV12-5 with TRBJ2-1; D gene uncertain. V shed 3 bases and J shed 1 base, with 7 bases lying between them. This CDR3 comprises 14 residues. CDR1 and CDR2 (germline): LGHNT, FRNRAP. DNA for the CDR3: TGTGCTAGTGGTTTAGGAGCGTCCTACAATGAGCAGTTCTTC. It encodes CASGLGASYNEQFF. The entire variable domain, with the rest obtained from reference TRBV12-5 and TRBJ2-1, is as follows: DARVTQTPRHKVTEMGQEVTMRCQPILGHNTVFWYRQTMMQGLELLAYFRNRAPLDDSGMPKDRFSAEMPDATLATLKIQPSEPRDSAVYFCASGLGASYNEQFFGPGTRLTVL.

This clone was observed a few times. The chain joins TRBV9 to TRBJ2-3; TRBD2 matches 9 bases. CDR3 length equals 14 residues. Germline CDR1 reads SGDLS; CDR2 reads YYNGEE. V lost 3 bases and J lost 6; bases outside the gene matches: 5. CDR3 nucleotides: TGTGCCAGCAGCGCACTGGGGACTAGCGATACGCAGTATTTT. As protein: CASSALGTSDTQYF.

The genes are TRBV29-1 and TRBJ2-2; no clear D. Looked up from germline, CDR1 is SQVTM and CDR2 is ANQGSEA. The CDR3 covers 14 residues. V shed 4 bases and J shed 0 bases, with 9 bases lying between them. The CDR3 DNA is TGCAGCGTTGGTAGATTCCCGAACACCGGGGAGCTGTTTTTT. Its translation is CSVGRFPNTGELFF.

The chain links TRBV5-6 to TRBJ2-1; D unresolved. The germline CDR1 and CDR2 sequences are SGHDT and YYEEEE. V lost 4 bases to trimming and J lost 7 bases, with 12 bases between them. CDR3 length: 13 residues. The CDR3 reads CASSPPARNEQFF. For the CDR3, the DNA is TGTGCCAGCAGCCCTCCTGCTAGGAATGAGCAGTTCTTC. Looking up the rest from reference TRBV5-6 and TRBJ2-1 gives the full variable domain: DAGVTQSPTHLIKTRGQQVTLRCSPKSGHDTVSWYQQALGQGPQFIFQYYEEEERQRGNFPDRFSGHQFPNYSSELNVNALLLGDSALYLCASSPPARNEQFFGPGTRLTVL.

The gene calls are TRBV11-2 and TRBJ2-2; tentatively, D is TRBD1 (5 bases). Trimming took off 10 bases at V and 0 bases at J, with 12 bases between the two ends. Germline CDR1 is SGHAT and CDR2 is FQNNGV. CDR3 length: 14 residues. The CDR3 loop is CATSGRANTGELFF. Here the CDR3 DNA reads TGTGCCACCTCGGGCAGGGCGAACACCGGGGAGCTGTTTTTT.

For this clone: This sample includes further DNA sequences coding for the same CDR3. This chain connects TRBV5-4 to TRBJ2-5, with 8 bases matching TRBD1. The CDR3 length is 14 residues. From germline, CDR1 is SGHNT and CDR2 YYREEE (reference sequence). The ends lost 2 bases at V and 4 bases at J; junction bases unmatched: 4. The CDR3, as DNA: TGTGCCAGCAGCTTAGCCGGGACAGGAGAGACCCAGTACTTC. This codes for CASSLAGTGETQYF.

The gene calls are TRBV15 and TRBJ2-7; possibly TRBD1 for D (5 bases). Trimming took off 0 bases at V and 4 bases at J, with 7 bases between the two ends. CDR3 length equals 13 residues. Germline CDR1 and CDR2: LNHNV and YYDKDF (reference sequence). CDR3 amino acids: CATSREPGYEQYF. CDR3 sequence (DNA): TGTGCCACCAGCAGAGAGCCAGGGTACGAGCAGTACTTC.

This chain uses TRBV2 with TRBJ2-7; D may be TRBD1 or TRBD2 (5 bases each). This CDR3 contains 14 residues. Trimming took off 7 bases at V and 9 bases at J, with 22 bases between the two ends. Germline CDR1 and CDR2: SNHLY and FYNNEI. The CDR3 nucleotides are TGTGCCAGCACCCAGGCTGAAGCGTCCGGGGCGCAGTACTTC. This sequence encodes CASTQAEASGAQYF.

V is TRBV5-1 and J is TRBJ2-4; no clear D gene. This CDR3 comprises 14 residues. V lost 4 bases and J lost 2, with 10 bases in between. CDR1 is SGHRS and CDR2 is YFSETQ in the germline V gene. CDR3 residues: CASSPDGPKNIQYF. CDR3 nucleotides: TGCGCCAGCAGCCCTGACGGGCCCAAAAACATTCAGTACTTC.

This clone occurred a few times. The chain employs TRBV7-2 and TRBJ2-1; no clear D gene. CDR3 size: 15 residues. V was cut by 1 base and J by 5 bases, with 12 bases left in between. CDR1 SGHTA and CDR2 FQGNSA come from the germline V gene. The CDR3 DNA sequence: TGTGCCAGCAGCTTAGATTCGGGCCTCCACAATGAGCAGTTCTTC. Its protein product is CASSLDSGLHNEQFF.

The CDR3: CASSLRTVSNEKLFF. The CDR3 DNA reads TGTGCCAGCAGCTTACGGACTGTCAGTAATGAAAAACTGTTTTTT. This chain links TRBV7-9 with TRBJ1-4, with unresolved D. The CDR3 sequence is 15 residues long. Germline V lookup: CDR1 SEHNR, CDR2 FQNEAQ (reference sequence). V was cut by 2 bases and J by 4 bases, with 11 bases left in between.

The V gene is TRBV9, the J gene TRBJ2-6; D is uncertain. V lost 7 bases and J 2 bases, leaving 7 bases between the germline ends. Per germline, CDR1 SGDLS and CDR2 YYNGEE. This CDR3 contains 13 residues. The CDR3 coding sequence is TGTGCCAGCTCGCGTGCTGGGGCCAACGTCCTGACTTTC. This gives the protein CASSRAGANVLTF.

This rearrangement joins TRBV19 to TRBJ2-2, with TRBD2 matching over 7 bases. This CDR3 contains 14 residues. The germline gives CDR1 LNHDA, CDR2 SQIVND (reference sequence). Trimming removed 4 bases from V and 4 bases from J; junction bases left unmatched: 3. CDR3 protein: CASSTSGGTGELFF. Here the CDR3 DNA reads TGTGCCAGTAGTACCTCGGGGGGCACCGGGGAGCTGTTTTTT.

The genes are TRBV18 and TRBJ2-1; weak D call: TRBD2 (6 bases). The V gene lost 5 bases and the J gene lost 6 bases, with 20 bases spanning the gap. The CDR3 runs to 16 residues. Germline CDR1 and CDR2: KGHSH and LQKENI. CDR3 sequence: CASSSQGGTASNEQFF. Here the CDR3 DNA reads TGTGCCAGCTCATCCCAGGGCGGGACGGCGTCCAATGAGCAGTTCTTC.

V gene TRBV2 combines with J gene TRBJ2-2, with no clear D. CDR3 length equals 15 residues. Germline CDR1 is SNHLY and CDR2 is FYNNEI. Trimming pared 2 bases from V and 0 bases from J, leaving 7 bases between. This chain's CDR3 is CASSEQTTNTGELFF. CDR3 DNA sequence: TGTGCCAGCAGTGAACAGACAACGAACACCGGGGAGCTGTTTTTT.

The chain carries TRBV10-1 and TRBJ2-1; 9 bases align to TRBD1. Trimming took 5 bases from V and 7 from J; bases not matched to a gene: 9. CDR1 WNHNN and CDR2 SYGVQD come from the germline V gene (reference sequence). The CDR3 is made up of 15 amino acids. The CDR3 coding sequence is TGCGCCAGCAGTCGCCTTGGGACAGGGCAGAATGAGCAGTTCTTC. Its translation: CASSRLGTGQNEQFF.